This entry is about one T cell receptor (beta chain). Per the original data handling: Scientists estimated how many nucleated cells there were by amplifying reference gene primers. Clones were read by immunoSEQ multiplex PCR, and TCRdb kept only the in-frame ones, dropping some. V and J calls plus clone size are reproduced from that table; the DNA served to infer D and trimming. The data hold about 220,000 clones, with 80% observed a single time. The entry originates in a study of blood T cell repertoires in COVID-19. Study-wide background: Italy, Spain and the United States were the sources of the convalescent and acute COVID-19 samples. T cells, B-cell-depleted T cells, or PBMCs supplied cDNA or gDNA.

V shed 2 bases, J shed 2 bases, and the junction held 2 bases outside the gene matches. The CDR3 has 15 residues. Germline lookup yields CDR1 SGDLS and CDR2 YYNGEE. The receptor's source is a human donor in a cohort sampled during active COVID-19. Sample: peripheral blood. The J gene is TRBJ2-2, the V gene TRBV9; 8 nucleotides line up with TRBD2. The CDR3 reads CASSVTSGNTGELFF. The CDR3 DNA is TGTGCCAGCAGCGTCACTAGCGGAAACACCGGGGAGCTGTTTTTT.